This T cell receptor beta chain appears in the sequencing data of a study of cytomegalovirus exposure and HLA in healthy donors. The study's findings and limits: TCR beta sequences numbering roughly 16,000 were associated with HLA alleles at 0.05 false discovery rate in a later analysis. Only CMV serostatus was available as immune exposure information. Later work showed greater clonal expansion in HLA-associated TCR beta chains than in equally common others.

The PCR ran on 60 Vbeta and 13 Jbeta primers. Using immunoSEQ multiplex PCR, the repertoire was profiled, and TCRdb retains in-frame clones only, with some absent. The data hold some 45,000 clones, with 65% to 80% observed a single time. The V end was cut by 2 bases, the J end by 6 bases, with 11 bases between. Germline V CDR1 and CDR2: SGHDT, YYEEEE. The CDR3 totals 13 residues. This clone appeared a few times. No antigen is known for it. The J gene is TRBJ1-2, the V gene TRBV5-6; tentative D call: TRBD1 (5 bases). The sequence was collected from a man under 40 in good health and CMV-seronegative. Sequencing was done on a sample of PBMCs. The CDR3: CASSFLQVNGYTF. CDR3 coding DNA: TGTGCCAGCAGCTTTTTACAGGTGAATGGCTACACCTTC.